This section outlines one T cell receptor (beta chain) sequence together with its context. Antigen: not known. One junction end disagrees with the germline gene, perhaps due to a read error. The sample originates from a study of T cell responses to AZD1222 COVID-19 vaccine. General observations from the study: Of the AZD1222 recipients, only 5 or 6 were seropositive at baseline. CD4 TCRs associated with vaccination spanned spike, dominating at 160-218 and 743-854. Reportedly, nearly half of unique spike TCRs recognized epitopes outside B.1.351/B.1.1.7 mutations.

In germline, CDR1 is WNHNN, CDR2 SYGVQD (reference sequence). The CDR3 contains 22 residues. This table comes from immunoSEQ multiplex PCR, and its TCRdb copy is limited to in-frame clones, with some not included. The sample contains 80,000 or so clones, 80% to 90% of which appear only once. V and J are TRBV10-1 and TRBJ1-4; the D gene is possibly TRBD1 (6 bases). The sequencing here drew on peripheral blood, taken 28 days after the second AZD1222 dose. The clonotype was recovered from an adult who received the AZD1222 COVID-19 vaccine. The DNA for the CDR3 is TGCGCCACTACCTCCCTTCGAGGATCTTGTTCAGGGGCCAAGCCAACAAATGAAAAACTGTTTTTT. This translates into CATTSLRGSCSGAKPTNEKLFF.